This T cell receptor (beta chain) is from a study of T cell repertoires in cytomegalovirus infection. This clonotype was observed a handful of times. Germline V gives CDR1 MGHRA, CDR2 YSYEKL. The junction had 2 bases not matched to a gene; V was cut back by 2 bases and J by 4 bases. The CDR3 spans 15 residues. TCRdb itself ran the reads through MiXCR, one entry per CDR3 protein. The table has fewer than 550,000 distinct CDR3 sequences, approximately 26% seen once. The sequencing sample was made of PBMCs. The chain is built from TRBV4-1 and TRBJ2-5, with 12 bases lining up with TRBD2. The TCR comes from a human donor in good health (CMV status not recorded). Some clones in this sample may be carry-over from other donors' samples. Written as DNA, the CDR3 is TGCGCCAGCAGCCAAACGACTAGCGGGGGAGAGACCCAGTACTTC. Protein sequence: CASSQTTSGGETQYF.